This TCR beta chain was captured by sequencing in a study of brain metastases from non-small cell lung cancer. Findings of the study overall: T-cell infiltration was lower in brain metastases than primaries (P < 0.001). In about 60% of brain metastases, T-cell clones were expanded compared with matched primary tumors. Metastases had sparse T cells but largely shared repertoires with primaries.

Details on this clone: Its antigen remains unknown.

Sequencing used immunoSEQ multiplex PCR; TCRdb keeps in-frame clones, though not all of them. The profile shows 2,000 to 2,500 clones, approximately 80% of them singletons. This CDR3 comprises 15 residues. Trimming at V came to 5 bases and at J to 4 bases, leaving 5 bases not matched to a gene. Per the germline V gene, CDR1 is SGHTA and CDR2 is FQGNSA. The sequencing sample was made of tissue from a brain metastasis. The gene calls are TRBV7-2 and TRBJ2-6, with TRBD2 matching over 7 bases. The sequence was obtained from a donor at least 40 years old with non-small cell lung cancer. In DNA form, the CDR3 reads TGTGCCAGCAGCCAAGGGAGGGCCGGGGCCAACGTCCTGACTTTC. Residues: CASSQGRAGANVLTF.